The entry below gives a single TCR beta chain sequence along with its context. Its specificity is not known. Sequenced by immunoSEQ multiplex PCR; TCRdb stores in-frame clones only, minus some. The sample carries 2 million to 2.5 million clones, just under 95% recorded once. Healthy HIV-negative adults with no recent acute infections or vaccinations were recruited as donors. All participating donors were Caucasian adults from Nashville, Tennessee. These data originate in a study of shared clonotypes between healthy human individuals. The CDR3 totals 14 residues. The germline V gene has CDR1 SGHTS and CDR2 YDEGEE. The V gene lost 0 bases and the J gene lost 3 bases, with 10 bases spanning the gap. Study-level points and caveats: Among non-shared clonotypes, generation probabilities were lower than among those shared by all four donors.

The clonotype comes from a man younger than 30 in good health. Some clones in this sample may be carry-over from other donors' samples. The specimen was naive CD4+ T cells from PBMCs. The sample's subset: CD45RA+ positively selected. The rearrangement joins TRBV5-8 to TRBJ2-7; D remains unclear. The CDR3 spells CASSLAARHYEQYF. For the CDR3, the DNA is TGTGCCAGCAGCTTGGCGGCCAGACACTACGAGCAGTACTTC.